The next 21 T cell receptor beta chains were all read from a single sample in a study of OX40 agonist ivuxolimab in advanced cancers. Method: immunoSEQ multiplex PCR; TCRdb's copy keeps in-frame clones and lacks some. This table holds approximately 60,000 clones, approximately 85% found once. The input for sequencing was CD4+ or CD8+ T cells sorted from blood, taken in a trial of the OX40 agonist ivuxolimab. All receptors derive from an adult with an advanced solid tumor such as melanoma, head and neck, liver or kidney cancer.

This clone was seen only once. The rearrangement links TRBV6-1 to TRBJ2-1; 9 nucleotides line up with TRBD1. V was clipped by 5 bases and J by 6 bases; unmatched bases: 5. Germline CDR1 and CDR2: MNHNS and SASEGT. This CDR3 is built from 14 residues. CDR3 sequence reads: CASSPGTGINEQFF. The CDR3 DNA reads TGTGCCAGCAGTCCCGGGACAGGGATCAATGAGCAGTTCTTC.

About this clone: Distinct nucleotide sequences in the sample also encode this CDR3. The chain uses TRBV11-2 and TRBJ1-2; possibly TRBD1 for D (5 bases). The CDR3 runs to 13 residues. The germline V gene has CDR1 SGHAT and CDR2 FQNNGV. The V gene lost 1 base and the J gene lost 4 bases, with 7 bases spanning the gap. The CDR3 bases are TGTGCCAGCAGCTTAGGACAGTCCTATGGCTACACCTTC. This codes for CASSLGQSYGYTF.

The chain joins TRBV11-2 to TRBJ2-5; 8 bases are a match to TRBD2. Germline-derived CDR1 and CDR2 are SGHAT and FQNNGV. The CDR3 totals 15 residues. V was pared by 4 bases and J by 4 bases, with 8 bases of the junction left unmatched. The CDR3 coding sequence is TGTGCCAGCAGCTCACGGACTAGCAGGGGAGAGACCCAGTACTTC. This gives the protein CASSSRTSRGETQYF.

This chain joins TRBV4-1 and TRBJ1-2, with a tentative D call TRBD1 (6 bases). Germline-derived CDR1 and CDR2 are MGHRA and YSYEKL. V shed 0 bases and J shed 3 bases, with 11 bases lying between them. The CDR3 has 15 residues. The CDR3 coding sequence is TGCGCCAGCAGCCAAGATAGGGGGGCCTACTATGGCTACACCTTC. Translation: CASSQDRGAYYGYTF.

CDR3 sequence (DNA): TGTGCCAGTAACCCCCAGGACAGGGCCTACGAGCAGTACTTC. Its protein product is CASNPQDRAYEQYF. This chain joins TRBV19 and TRBJ2-7; 8 nucleotides line up with TRBD1. This CDR3 region has 14 residues. V shed 7 bases, J shed 2 bases, and the junction held 7 bases outside the gene matches. Germline CDR1 is LNHDA and CDR2 is SQIVND (reference sequence).

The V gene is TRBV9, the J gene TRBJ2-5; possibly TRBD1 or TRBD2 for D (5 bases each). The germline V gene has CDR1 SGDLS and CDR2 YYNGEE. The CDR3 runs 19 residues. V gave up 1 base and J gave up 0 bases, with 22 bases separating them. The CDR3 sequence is CASSVRPPRDGRYQETQYF. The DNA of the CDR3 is TGTGCCAGCAGCGTAAGGCCTCCCCGGGACGGCCGGTACCAAGAGACCCAGTACTTC.

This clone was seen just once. The CDR3 loop reads CASSRDSQETQYF. In nucleotides, the CDR3 is TGCGCCAGCAGCCGCGACAGCCAAGAGACCCAGTACTTC. The chain uses TRBV5-1 and TRBJ2-5, with D maybe TRBD1 (5 bases). CDR1 SGHRS and CDR2 YFSETQ come from the germline V gene. The CDR3 has 13 amino acids. V was trimmed by 4 bases and J by 1 base, leaving 8 bases between them. Together with reference TRBV5-1 and TRBJ2-5, the CDR3 gives the full variable domain: KAGVTQTPRYLIKTRGQQVTLSCSPISGHRSVSWYQQTPGQGLQFLFEYFSETQRNKGNFPGRFSGRQFSNSRSEMNVSTLELGDSALYLCASSRDSQETQYFGPGTRLLVL.

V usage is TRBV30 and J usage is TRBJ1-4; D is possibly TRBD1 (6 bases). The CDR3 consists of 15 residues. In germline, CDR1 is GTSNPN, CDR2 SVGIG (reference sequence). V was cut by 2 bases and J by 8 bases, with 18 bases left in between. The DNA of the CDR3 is TGTGCCTGGAGTTCCGGACAGCTTATTAACGAAAAACTGTTTTTT. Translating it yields CAWSSGQLINEKLFF.

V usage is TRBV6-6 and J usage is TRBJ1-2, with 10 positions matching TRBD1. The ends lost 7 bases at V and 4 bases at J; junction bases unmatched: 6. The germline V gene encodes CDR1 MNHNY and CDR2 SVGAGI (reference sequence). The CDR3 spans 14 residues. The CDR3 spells CASNDRGQVYGYTF. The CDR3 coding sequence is TGTGCCAGCAACGACAGGGGGCAAGTCTATGGCTACACCTTC.

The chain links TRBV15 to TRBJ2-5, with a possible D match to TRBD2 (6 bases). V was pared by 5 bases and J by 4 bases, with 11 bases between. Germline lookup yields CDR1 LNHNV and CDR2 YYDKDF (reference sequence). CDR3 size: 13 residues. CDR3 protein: CATSPRRGETQYF. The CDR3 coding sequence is TGTGCCACCAGCCCACGGCGGGGAGAGACCCAGTACTTC.

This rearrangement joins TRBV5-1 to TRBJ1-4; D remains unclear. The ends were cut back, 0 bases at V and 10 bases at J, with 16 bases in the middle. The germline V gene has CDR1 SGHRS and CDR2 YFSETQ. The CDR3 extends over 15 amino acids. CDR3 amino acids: CASSLVAGPLGKLFF. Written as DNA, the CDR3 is TGCGCCAGCAGCTTGGTAGCCGGACCGCTTGGAAAACTGTTTTTT.

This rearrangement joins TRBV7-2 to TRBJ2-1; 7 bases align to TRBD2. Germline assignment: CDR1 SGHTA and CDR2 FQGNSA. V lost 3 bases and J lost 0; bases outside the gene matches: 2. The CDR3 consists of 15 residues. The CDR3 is CASSLLADSYNEQFF. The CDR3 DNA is TGTGCCAGCAGCTTGCTAGCGGACTCCTACAATGAGCAGTTCTTC.

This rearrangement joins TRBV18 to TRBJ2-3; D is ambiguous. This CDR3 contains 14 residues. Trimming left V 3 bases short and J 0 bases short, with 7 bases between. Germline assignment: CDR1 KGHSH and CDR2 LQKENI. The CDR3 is CASSPFTSTDTQYF. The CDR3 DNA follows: TGTGCCAGCTCACCGTTCACTAGCACAGATACGCAGTATTTT.

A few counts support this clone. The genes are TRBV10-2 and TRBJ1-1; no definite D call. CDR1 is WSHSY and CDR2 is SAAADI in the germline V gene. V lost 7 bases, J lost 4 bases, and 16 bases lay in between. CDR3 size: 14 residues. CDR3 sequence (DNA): TGCGCCAGCAATAAGGCATCGTTGAGCACTGAAGCTTTCTTT. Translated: CASNKASLSTEAFF.

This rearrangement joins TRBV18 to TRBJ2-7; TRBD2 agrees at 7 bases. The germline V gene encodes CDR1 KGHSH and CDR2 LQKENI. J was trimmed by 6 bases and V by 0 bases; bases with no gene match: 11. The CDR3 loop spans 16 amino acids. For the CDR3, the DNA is TGTGCCAGCTCACCACCTTCTGGGACTAAAAAAGGCGAGCAGTACTTC. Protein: CASSPPSGTKKGEQYF.

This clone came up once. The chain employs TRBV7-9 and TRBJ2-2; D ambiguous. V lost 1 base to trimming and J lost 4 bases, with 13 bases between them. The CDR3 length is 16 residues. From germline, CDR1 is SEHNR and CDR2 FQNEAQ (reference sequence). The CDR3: CASSLVPGAGTGELFF. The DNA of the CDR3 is TGTGCCAGCAGCTTAGTTCCGGGCGCTGGCACCGGGGAGCTGTTTTTT.

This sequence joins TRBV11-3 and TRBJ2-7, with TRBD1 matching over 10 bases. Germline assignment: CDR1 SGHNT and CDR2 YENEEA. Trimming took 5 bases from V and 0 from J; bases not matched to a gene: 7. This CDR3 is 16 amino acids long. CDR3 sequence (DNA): TGTGCCAGCAGCGAAGCCGGGACAGGGGTCTCCTACGAGCAGTACTTC. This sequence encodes CASSEAGTGVSYEQYF.

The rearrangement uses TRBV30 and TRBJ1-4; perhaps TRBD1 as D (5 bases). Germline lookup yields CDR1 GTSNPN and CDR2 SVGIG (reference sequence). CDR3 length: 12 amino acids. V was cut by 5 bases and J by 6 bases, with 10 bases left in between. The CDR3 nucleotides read TGTGCCTGGGGGCGGGGGTATGAAAAACTGTTTTTT. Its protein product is CAWGRGYEKLFF.

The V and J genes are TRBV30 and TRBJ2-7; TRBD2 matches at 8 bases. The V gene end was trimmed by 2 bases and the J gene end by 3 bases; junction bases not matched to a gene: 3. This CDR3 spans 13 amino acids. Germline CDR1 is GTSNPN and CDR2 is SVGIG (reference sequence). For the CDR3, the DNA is TGTGCCTGGAGTAACGGGGGGGTCTACGAGCAGTACTTC. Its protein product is CAWSNGGVYEQYF.

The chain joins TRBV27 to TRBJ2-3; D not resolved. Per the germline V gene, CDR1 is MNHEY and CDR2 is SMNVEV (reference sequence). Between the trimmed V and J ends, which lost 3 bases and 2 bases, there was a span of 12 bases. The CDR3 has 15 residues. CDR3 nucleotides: TGTGCCAGCAGTTTCACCCATAACCCCACAGATACGCAGTATTTT. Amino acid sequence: CASSFTHNPTDTQYF.

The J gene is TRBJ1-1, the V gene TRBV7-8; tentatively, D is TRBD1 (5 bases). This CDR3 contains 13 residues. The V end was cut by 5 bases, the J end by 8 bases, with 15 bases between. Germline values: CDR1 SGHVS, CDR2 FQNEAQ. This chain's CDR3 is CASSLDVGDEAFF. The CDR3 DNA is TGTGCCAGCAGCCTAGATGTAGGGGACGAAGCTTTCTTT.